The subject of this entry is one T cell receptor (beta chain). What it binds is not known. The sample originates from a study of T cells in Graves' hyperthyroidism and ophthalmopathy. Not enrolled were patients with uncontrolled infection, other autoimmune disease, pregnancy or lactation. The PBMCs were sourced from fresh peripheral blood (10 ml). V lost 4 bases and J 3 bases, leaving 12 bases between the germline ends. This CDR3 spans 14 amino acids. Researchers amplified the TCR beta CDR3 regions from RNA transcripts. TCR CDR3 underwent first-round RT-PCR with the HTBI primer set. TCRdb recomputed calls from the multiplex PCR reads with MiXCR, one row per CDR3 protein. This table has some 740,000 distinct CDR3 sequences, 12% to 15% appearing once. Points from the study as a whole: Blood also held most thyroid clonotypes expanded beyond 0.001. From stable hyperthyroidism, ophthalmopathy was set apart by a 13 V-J model.

Sequencing was performed on blood. This sequence was found in a young woman with Graves' hyperthyroidism. V usage is TRBV12-3 or TRBV12-4 and J usage is TRBJ1-2; D possibly corresponds to TRBD1 (5 bases). The CDR3, as DNA: TGTGCCAGCAGTTCCCGGCAGGGCGACTATGGCTACACCTTC. Translation gives CASSSRQGDYGYTF.